The subject of this entry is one TCR beta chain. This entry is derived from a study of OX40 agonist ivuxolimab in advanced cancers. Measured with immunoSEQ multiplex PCR; TCRdb has only the in-frame clones, and not every one. The repertoire holds 25,000 to 35,000 clones, with roughly 86% as singletons. The germline V gene encodes CDR1 LNHDA and CDR2 SQIVND (reference sequence). The ends lost 1 base at V and 0 bases at J; junction bases unmatched: 3. The CDR3 is 15 amino acids. The receptor was derived from an adult with an advanced solid tumor such as melanoma, head and neck, liver or kidney cancer. The sample in question was CD4+ or CD8+ T cells sorted from blood, obtained in a trial of the OX40 agonist ivuxolimab. The V and J genes are TRBV19 and TRBJ2-7; 7 bases align to TRBD1. The CDR3 DNA is TGTGCCAGTAGTATAGGGGCAGGGGGCTCCTACGAGCAGTACTTC. Translated, it gives CASSIGAGGSYEQYF.